These T cell receptor beta chains were read from a single sample in a study of blood T cell repertoires in COVID-19. Profiled with immunoSEQ multiplex PCR; TCRdb holds only in-frame clones, not every one. The data show 85,000 to 95,000 clones, with approximately 80% seen just once and 6.5% to 9% held by the top ten. Input material: peripheral blood. The receptor source for this set is a man aged 65-85 years with acute or convalescent COVID-19. CDR3s include the opening cysteine and the closing phenylalanine or tryptophan. A D gene is named only where the DNA matches it firmly. For some rows the clone size is stated as once, few or many, or as a class when expanded; others skip it.

D gene,J gene,V gene,clone size,CDR3 protein,CDR3 DNA
NA,TRBJ2-2,TRBV7-2,once,CASSLAYGTGELFF,TGTGCCAGCAGCTTAGCGTACGGCACCGGGGAGCTGTTTTTT
TRBD1,TRBJ1-2,TRBV5-1,NA,CASSEPGTGYGYTF,TGCGCCAGCAGCGAGCCCGGGACAGGGTATGGCTACACCTTC
TRBD2,TRBJ2-3,TRBV5-6,few,CASSLRYSGRPTSTDTQYF,TGTGCCAGCAGCTTGAGATATAGCGGGAGGCCAACTAGCACAGATACGCAGTATTTT
NA,TRBJ2-7,TRBV10-3,NA,CAISETGGAYEQYF,TGTGCCATCAGTGAAACAGGGGGGGCCTACGAGCAGTACTTC
TRBD1,TRBJ2-5,TRBV14,NA,CASSHQATGGRETQYF,TGTGCCAGCAGCCATCAGGCTACAGGGGGCAGGGAGACCCAGTACTTC
NA,TRBJ1-1,TRBV19,NA,CASSIPQGMNTEAFF,TGTGCCAGTAGTATTCCTCAGGGAATGAACACTGAAGCTTTCTTT
NA,TRBJ1-4,TRBV19,NA,CASTHRVFEKLFF,TGTGCCAGTACCCACAGGGTATTTGAAAAACTGTTTTTT
TRBD1,TRBJ1-1,TRBV5-7,NA,CASSLDQGDTEAFF,TGTGCCAGCAGCTTGGACCAGGGGGACACTGAAGCTTTCTTT
TRBD1,TRBJ1-2,TRBV24-1,NA,CATSDRGQGTNYGYTF,TGTGCCACCAGTGATCGTGGACAGGGCACTAACTATGGCTACACCTTC
NA,TRBJ1-2,TRBV5-1,NA,CASTLQPGVNYGYTF,TGCGCCAGCACCCTACAACCCGGAGTTAACTATGGCTACACCTTC
NA,TRBJ1-1,TRBV29-1,NA,CSVEGPGFDTEAFF,TGCAGCGTTGAAGGTCCAGGGTTCGACACTGAAGCTTTCTTT
NA,TRBJ1-2,TRBV6-4,NA,CASSDSGTQGHGYTF,TGTGCCAGCAGTGATTCCGGAACTCAGGGTCATGGCTACACCTTC
NA,TRBJ1-5,TRBV6-5,NA,CASSYGSDWQPQHF,TGTGCCAGCAGTTACGGGTCCGACTGGCAGCCCCAGCATTTT
TRBD1,TRBJ2-4,TRBV14,NA,CASSPGTGYDLFKNIQYF,TGTGCCAGCAGCCCCGGGACAGGATACGACCTCTTCAAAAACATTCAGTACTTC
NA,TRBJ1-1,TRBV2,NA,CASNSVLNTEAFF,TGTGCCAGCAATTCCGTTTTGAACACTGAAGCTTTCTTT
NA,TRBJ1-1,TRBV7-8,NA,CASSPRGMNTEAFF,TGTGCCAGCAGCCCTAGGGGGATGAACACTGAAGCTTTCTTT
TRBD2,TRBJ2-3,TRBV9,few,CASSVEAGGTDTQYF,TGTGCCAGCAGCGTAGAAGCGGGGGGCACAGATACGCAGTATTTT
NA,TRBJ2-3,TRBV18,few,CASSPPGIRTDTQYF,TGTGCCAGCTCACCCCCGGGGATCCGCACAGATACGCAGTATTTT
NA,TRBJ1-2,TRBV12-2,once,CASRLEWTGVYGYTF,TGTGCAAGTCGCTTAGAGTGGACAGGGGTGTATGGCTACACCTTC
TRBD2,TRBJ2-5,TRBV15,NA,CATSSPSGGVVFQETQYF,TGTGCCACCAGCAGTCCTAGCGGGGGGGTAGTCTTCCAAGAGACCCAGTACTTC
TRBD1,TRBJ2-5,TRBV7-9,NA,CASSYLGQNKETQYF,TGTGCCAGCAGCTATTTGGGACAGAATAAAGAGACCCAGTACTTC
NA,TRBJ2-1,TRBV3-1/TRBV3-2,NA,CASSQGSYNEQFF,TGTGCCAGCAGCCAAGGCAGTTACAATGAGCAGTTCTTC
NA,TRBJ1-1,TRBV15,NA,CATSGGERTTDEAFF,TGTGCCACCAGCGGGGGGGAAAGGACTACTGACGAAGCTTTCTTT
NA,TRBJ2-3,TRBV9,NA,CASSVAGHPPTDTQYF,TGTGCCAGCAGCGTAGCTGGGCATCCCCCCACAGATACGCAGTATTTT
TRBD1,TRBJ2-2,TRBV12-3/TRBV12-4,NA,CASSDRGTGELFF,TGTGCCAGCAGTGACAGGGGCACCGGGGAGCTGTTTTTT
NA,TRBJ1-1,TRBV5-1,few,CASSLDGGNTEAFF,TGCGCCAGCAGCTTAGACGGAGGAAACACTGAAGCTTTCTTT
TRBD1,TRBJ2-2,TRBV27,NA,CASSKDRGAGELFF,TGTGCCAGCAGTAAGGACAGGGGGGCCGGGGAGCTGTTTTTT
NA,TRBJ2-2,TRBV27,NA,CASSFGLVGELFF,TGTGCCAGCAGTTTCGGACTCGTCGGGGAGCTGTTTTTT
NA,TRBJ2-5,TRBV24-1,once,CATSDPGAPGGETQYF,TGTGCCACCAGTGATCCAGGGGCTCCCGGAGGAGAGACCCAGTACTTC
NA,TRBJ1-5,TRBV19,NA,CASSIVSTDHQPQHF,TGTGCCAGTAGTATAGTTTCGACAGACCATCAGCCCCAGCATTTT
NA,TRBJ1-1,TRBV5-6,NA,CASSLDQGPEAFF,TGTGCCAGCAGCCTCGATCAGGGCCCTGAAGCTTTCTTT
NA,TRBJ1-5,TRBV7-2,NA,CASSLSDSWNQPQHF,TGTGCCAGCAGCCTATCTGACAGCTGGAATCAGCCCCAGCATTTT
NA,TRBJ2-3,TRBV2,NA,CASSEYTTQYF,TGTGCCAGCAGTGAATACACTACGCAGTATTTT
TRBD1,TRBJ1-5,TRBV18,NA,CASSETGAYQPQHF,TGTGCCAGCTCAGAAACAGGGGCCTATCAGCCCCAGCATTTT
TRBD1,TRBJ2-6,TRBV9,few,CASSAGQGISGANVLTF,TGTGCCAGCAGCGCCGGACAGGGAATCTCTGGGGCCAACGTCCTGACTTTC
NA,TRBJ1-3,TRBV9,NA,CASSVDPGSWGNTIYF,TGTGCCAGCAGCGTAGACCCGGGTTCGTGGGGAAACACCATATATTTT
NA,TRBJ1-6,TRBV7-2,NA,CASSSDRSDSPLHF,TGTGCCAGCAGCTCGGACAGAAGTGATTCACCCCTCCACTTT
TRBD1,TRBJ1-2,TRBV6-5,NA,CASRPGQGAYGYTF,TGTGCCAGCAGGCCGGGACAGGGGGCGTATGGCTACACCTTC
NA,TRBJ2-2,TRBV7-3,NA,CASSSSNTGELFF,TGTGCCAGCAGCTCATCGAACACCGGGGAGCTGTTTTTT
TRBD1,TRBJ1-2,TRBV24-1,NA,CATSDLTGQGVYGYTF,TGTGCCACCAGTGATCTCACCGGACAGGGAGTTTATGGCTACACCTTC
TRBD2,TRBJ2-5,TRBV24-1,NA,CATSEALAGGKETQYF,TGTGCCACCAGTGAGGCACTAGCGGGGGGGAAAGAGACCCAGTACTTC
NA,TRBJ2-1,TRBV6-5,NA,CASSTSGQGNEQFF,NA
NA,TRBJ1-2,TRBV6-1,few,CASSEPDYGYTF,TGTGCCAGCAGTGAGCCAGACTATGGCTACACCTTC
NA,TRBJ1-2,TRBV9,NA,CASSVEAGNNYGYTF,TGTGCCAGCAGCGTAGAGGCAGGGAATAACTATGGCTACACCTTC
TRBD1,TRBJ1-6,TRBV27,NA,CASISDRGYRRGSPLHF,TGTGCCAGCATCTCGGACAGGGGGTACCGGCGGGGTTCACCCCTCCACTTT
NA,TRBJ1-4,TRBV27,NA,CASSPLELIDEKLFF,TGTGCCAGCAGCCCTTTAGAGCTCATTGATGAAAAACTGTTTTTT
NA,TRBJ1-4,TRBV7-9,once,CASSPQGRGRHEKLFF,TGTGCCAGCAGCCCCCAGGGGAGGGGTCGCCATGAAAAACTGTTTTTT
TRBD1,TRBJ2-5,TRBV28,NA,CASRSDRGETQYF,TGTGCCAGCAGATCGGACAGGGGAGAGACCCAGTACTTC
TRBD1,TRBJ1-2,TRBV13,once,CASSSQGVNYGYTF,TGTGCCAGCAGCTCCCAGGGGGTCAACTATGGCTACACCTTC
TRBD2,TRBJ2-1,TRBV4-2,NA,CASSQDTSAKNNEQFF,TGTGCCAGCAGCCAAGATACTAGCGCAAAGAACAATGAGCAGTTCTTC
TRBD2,TRBJ2-1,TRBV6-5,NA,CASALGASGGDEQFF,TGTGCCAGCGCCCTAGGGGCCTCGGGGGGGGATGAGCAGTTCTTC
NA,TRBJ1-5,TRBV2,NA,CASSGSLGSNQPQHF,TGTGCCAGCAGTGGTAGCCTTGGGAGCAATCAGCCCCAGCATTTT
NA,TRBJ1-6,TRBV2,NA,CASSEGRALNNSPLHF,TGTGCCAGCAGTGAAGGCAGGGCTCTCAATAATTCACCCCTCCACTTT
NA,TRBJ2-7,TRBV11-1,medium-sized,CASSLAGSGEQYF,TGTGCCAGCAGCTTAGCAGGATCGGGTGAGCAGTACTTC
TRBD1,TRBJ1-2,TRBV7-9,NA,CASSLAPGQGFGYTF,TGTGCCAGCAGCTTAGCACCGGGACAGGGCTTCGGCTACACCTTC
TRBD2,TRBJ2-1,TRBV5-8,NA,CASSTTSGGSSYNEQFF,TGTGCCAGCAGCACGACTAGCGGGGGTTCGTCCTACAATGAGCAGTTCTTC
NA,TRBJ2-1,TRBV18,NA,CASSPPGRFDEQFF,TGTGCCAGCTCACCACCGGGGAGATTTGATGAGCAGTTCTTC